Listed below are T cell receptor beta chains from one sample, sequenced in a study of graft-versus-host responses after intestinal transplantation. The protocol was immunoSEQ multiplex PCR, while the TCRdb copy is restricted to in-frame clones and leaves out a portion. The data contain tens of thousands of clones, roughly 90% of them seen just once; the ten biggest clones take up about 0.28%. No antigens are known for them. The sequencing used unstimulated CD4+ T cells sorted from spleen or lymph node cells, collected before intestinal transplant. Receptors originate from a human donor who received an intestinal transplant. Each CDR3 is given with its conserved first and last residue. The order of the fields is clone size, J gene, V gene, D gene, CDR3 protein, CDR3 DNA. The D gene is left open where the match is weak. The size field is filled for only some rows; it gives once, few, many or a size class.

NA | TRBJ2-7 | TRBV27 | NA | CASRDGYEQYF | TGTGCCAGCAGGGACGGGTACGAGCAGTACTTC
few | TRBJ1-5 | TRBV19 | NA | CASSIPTGRNQPQHF | TGTGCCAGTAGTATTCCGACAGGACGCAATCAGCCCCAGCATTTT
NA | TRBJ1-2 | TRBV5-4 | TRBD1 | CASFNLQGADYGYTF | TGTGCCAGCTTCAATCTACAGGGGGCAGACTATGGCTACACCTTC
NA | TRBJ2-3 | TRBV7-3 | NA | CASSLTHGGAETDTQYF | TGTGCCAGCAGCTTAACCCATGGGGGGGCTGAAACAGATACGCAGTATTTT
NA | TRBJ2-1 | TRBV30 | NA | CAWSPRTNGEQFF | TGTGCCTGGAGCCCCAGAACGAACGGTGAGCAGTTCTTC
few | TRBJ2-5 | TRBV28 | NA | CASSLTGTLKQETQYF | TGTGCCAGCAGTTTAACCGGGACTCTAAAACAAGAGACCCAGTACTTC
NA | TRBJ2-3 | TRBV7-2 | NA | CASSLDRTDTQYF | TGTGCCAGCAGCTTAGACCGCACAGATACGCAGTATTTT
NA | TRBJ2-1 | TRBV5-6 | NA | CASSLLVPQGQFF | TGTGCCAGCAGCTTGTTAGTTCCCCAAGGGCAGTTCTTC
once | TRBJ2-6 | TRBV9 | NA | CASSVAGSGANVLTF | TGTGCCAGCAGCGTAGCAGGGTCTGGGGCCAACGTCCTGACTTTC
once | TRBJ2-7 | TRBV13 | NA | CASSLGRFTYEQYF | TGTGCCAGCAGCTTAGGGCGGTTTACCTACGAGCAGTACTTC
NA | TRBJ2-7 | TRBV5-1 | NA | CASSLGAYEQYF | TGCGCCAGCAGCTTGGGCGCATACGAGCAGTACTTC
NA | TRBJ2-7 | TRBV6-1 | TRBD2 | CASSEFGTSVYEQYF | TGTGCCAGCAGTGAATTTGGGACTAGTGTGTACGAGCAGTACTTC
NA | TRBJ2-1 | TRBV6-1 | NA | CASSRDNNEQFF | TGTGCCAGCAGCCGGGACAACAATGAGCAGTTCTTC
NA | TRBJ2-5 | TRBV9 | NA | CASSGGWRETQYF | TGTGCCAGCAGCGGGGGGTGGCGAGAGACCCAGTACTTC
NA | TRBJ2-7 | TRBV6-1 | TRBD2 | CASKSREGYYEQYF | TGTGCCAGCAAGTCGCGGGAGGGGTACTACGAGCAGTACTTC
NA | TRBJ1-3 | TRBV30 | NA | CAWRRGEGGNSGNTIYF | TGTGCCTGGAGACGGGGGGAAGGAGGGAACTCTGGAAACACCATATATTTT
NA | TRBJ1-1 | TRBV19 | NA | CASSRKNTEAFF | TGTGCCAGTAGTCGGAAGAACACTGAAGCTTTCTTT
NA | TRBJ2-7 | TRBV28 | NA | CATATGPSYEQYF | TGTGCCACCGCGACCGGGCCCTCCTACGAGCAGTACTTC
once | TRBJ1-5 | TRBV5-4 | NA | CASSTEPNQPQHF | TGTGCCAGCAGCACAGAGCCTAATCAGCCCCAGCATTTT
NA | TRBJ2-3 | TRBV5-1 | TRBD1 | CASSSGTADTQYF | TGCGCCAGCAGCTCGGGGACAGCAGATACGCAGTATTTT
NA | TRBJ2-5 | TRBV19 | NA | CASSIGSPGSRETQYF | TGTGCCAGTAGTATAGGGTCCCCCGGGAGCCGTGAGACCCAGTACTTC
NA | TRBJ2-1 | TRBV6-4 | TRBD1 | CASSAQGTGVYNEQFF | TGTGCCAGCAGTGCCCAAGGGACAGGGGTCTACAATGAGCAGTTCTTC
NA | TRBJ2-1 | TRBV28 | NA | CASSTNHEGEQFF | TGTGCCAGCAGTACCAACCACGAGGGTGAGCAGTTCTTC
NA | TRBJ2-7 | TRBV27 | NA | CASSPRVRGNYEQYF | TGTGCCAGCAGTCCAAGGGTCCGGGGCAACTACGAGCAGTACTTC
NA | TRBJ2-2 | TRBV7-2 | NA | CASSFQGRTGELFF | TGTGCCAGCAGCTTCCAGGGTAGGACCGGGGAGCTGTTTTTT
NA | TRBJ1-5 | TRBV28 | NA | CASSFLSNQPQHF | TGTGCCAGCAGTTTCCTCAGCAATCAGCCCCAGCATTTT
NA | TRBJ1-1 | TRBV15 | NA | CPTSRDRRKPTEAFF | TGTCCCACCAGCAGAGATCGCAGGAAACCCACTGAAGCTTTCTTT
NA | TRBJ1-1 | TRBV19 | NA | CASRTGTHMNTEAFF | TGTGCCAGTCGAACCGGGACACACATGAACACTGAAGCTTTCTTT
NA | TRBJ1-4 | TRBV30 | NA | CACGAGANEKLFF | TGTGCCTGCGGAGCAGGGGCTAATGAAAAACTGTTTTTT
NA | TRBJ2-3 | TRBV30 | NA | CAWVSQGTYTDTQYF | TGTGCCTGGGTATCTCAGGGGACCTACACAGATACGCAGTATTTT
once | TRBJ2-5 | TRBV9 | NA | CASSVGPRETQYF | TGTGCCAGCAGCGTCGGCCCCCGAGAGACCCAGTACTTC
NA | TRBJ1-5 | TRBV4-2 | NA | CASSQDIGGGVILSQPQHF | TGTGCCAGCAGCCAAGATATCGGGGGGGGCGTGATTCTTAGTCAGCCCCAGCATTTT
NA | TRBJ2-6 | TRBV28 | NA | CASSLWSSGANVLTF | TGTGCCAGCAGTTTATGGAGCTCTGGGGCCAACGTCCTGACTTTC
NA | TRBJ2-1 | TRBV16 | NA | CASSRGNYNEQFF | TGTGCCAGCAGCCGCGGGAACTACAATGAGCAGTTCTTC
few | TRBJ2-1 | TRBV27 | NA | CASSSYLRVGEGTSYNEQFF | TGTGCCAGCAGTTCCTACCTCAGGGTGGGGGAAGGAACCTCCTACAATGAGCAGTTCTTC
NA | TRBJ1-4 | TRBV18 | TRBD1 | CASSPRQGWTNEKLFF | TGTGCCAGCTCACCACGACAGGGGTGGACTAATGAAAAACTGTTTTTT
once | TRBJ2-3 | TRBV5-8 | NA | CASSLNSWVATQYF | TGTGCCAGCAGCTTGAACAGTTGGGTTGCTACGCAGTATTTT
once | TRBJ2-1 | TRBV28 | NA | CASSLNYNEQFF | TGTGCCAGCAGTTTAAACTACAATGAGCAGTTCTTC
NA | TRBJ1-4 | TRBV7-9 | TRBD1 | CASSLNGDREKNVKKLFF | TGTGCCAGCAGCTTAAATGGGGACAGGGAAAAAAATGTCAAAAAACTGTTTTTT
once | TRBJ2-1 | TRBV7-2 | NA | CASANEQFF | TGTGCCAGCGCCAATGAGCAGTTCTTC
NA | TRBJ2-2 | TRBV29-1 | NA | CSVGNARELFF | TGCAGCGTAGGGAACGCCAGGGAGCTGTTTTTT
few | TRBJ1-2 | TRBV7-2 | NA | CASSLTSGPYGYTF | TGTGCCAGCAGCTTAACATCTGGCCCCTATGGCTACACCTTC
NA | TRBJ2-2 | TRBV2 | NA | CASSAGTTNTGELFF | TGTGCCAGCAGTGCCGGGACAACGAACACCGGGGAGCTGTTTTTT
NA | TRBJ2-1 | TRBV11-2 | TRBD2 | CASSPALKREINEQFF | TGTGCCAGCAGCCCTGCTTTGAAGCGGGAGATTAATGAGCAGTTCTTC
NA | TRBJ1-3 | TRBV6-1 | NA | CASSTGSGNTIYF | TGTGCCAGCAGTACAGGGTCTGGAAACACCATATATTTT
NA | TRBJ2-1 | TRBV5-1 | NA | CASSLGTHNNEQFF | TGCGCCAGCAGCTTGGGGACTCACAACAATGAGCAGTTCTTC
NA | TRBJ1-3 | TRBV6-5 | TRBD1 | CASSLLDRASGNTIYF | TGTGCCAGCAGTTTATTGGACAGGGCTTCTGGAAACACCATATATTTT
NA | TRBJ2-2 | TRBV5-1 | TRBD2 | CASSLLAEKNTGELFF | TGCGCCAGCAGCTTACTAGCGGAGAAGAACACCGGGGAGCTGTTTTTT
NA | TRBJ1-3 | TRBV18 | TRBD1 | CASSPQDRLPVSGNTIYF | TGTGCCAGCTCACCCCAGGACAGGTTACCTGTCTCTGGAAACACCATATATTTT
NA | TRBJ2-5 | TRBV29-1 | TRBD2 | CSVRGAREGGETQYF | TGCAGCGTCCGAGGGGCGCGGGAGGGCGGGGAGACCCAGTACTTC
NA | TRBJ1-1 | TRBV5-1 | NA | CASSLDGYTEAFF | TGCGCCAGCAGCTTGGACGGCTACACTGAAGCTTTCTTT
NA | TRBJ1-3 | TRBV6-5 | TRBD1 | CASSYGTGSGNTIYF | TGTGCCAGCAGTTACGGGACAGGCTCTGGAAACACCATATATTTT
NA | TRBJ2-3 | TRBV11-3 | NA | CASSVDGSPTDTQYF | TGTGCCAGCAGCGTAGACGGCTCGCCCACAGATACGCAGTATTTT